The rows below give T cell receptor beta chains drawn from one sample of a study of vaccination and CD4 T cells after COVID-19. TCRdb used MiXCR to reprocess the PCR reads, holding one entry per CDR3 protein. The table shows some 10,000 distinct CDR3 sequences, with about 20% occurring only once. No antigen is known for these receptors. The sample in question was CD4+ T cells from blood, cultured in vitro, obtained after SARS-CoV-2 vaccination. These receptor sequences come from a human donor who had recovered from COVID-19. Both conserved end residues are part of each CDR3. A D gene is named only where the DNA matches it firmly. Only part of the rows carry a size: once, few, many, or a class if the clone is expanded.

14	once	-	TRBV7-9	TRBJ1-4	CASSFTGIHEKLFF	TGTGCCAGCAGCTTTACAGGGATCCATGAAAAACTGTTTTTT
13	-	-	TRBV20-1	TRBJ2-7	CSARDRRSYEQYF	TGCAGTGCTAGAGATCGCAGGTCCTACGAGCAGTACTTC
16	few	TRBD2	TRBV7-9	TRBJ2-1	CASSLAGTSVYNEQFF	TGTGCCAGCAGCTTAGCCGGGACTAGCGTCTACAATGAGCAGTTCTTC
13	medium-sized	-	TRBV7-2	TRBJ1-5	CASSLGRGQPQHF	TGTGCCAGCAGCTTAGGTAGGGGACAGCCCCAGCATTTT
14	large	TRBD2	TRBV20-1	TRBJ2-7	CSARNRLAGGEQYF	TGCAGTGCTAGAAACCGACTAGCGGGAGGCGAGCAGTACTTC
14	few	-	TRBV11-2	TRBJ2-1	CASSLVSGGREQFF	TGTGCCAGCAGCTTAGTCTCCGGCGGGCGTGAGCAGTTCTTC
17	-	TRBD2	TRBV28	TRBJ2-5	CASILGKREVPFGTQYF	TGTGCCAGCATTCTCGGGAAGCGGGAGGTTCCGTTTGGGACCCAGTACTTC
15	-	TRBD1	TRBV20-1	TRBJ1-6	CSAWSNRGIYSPFHF	TGCAGTGCATGGTCGAACAGGGGGATTTATTCACCCTTCCACTTT
16	few	TRBD2	TRBV4-3	TRBJ2-5	CASSQGSLAGGETQYF	TGCGCCAGCAGCCAAGGCTCACTAGCGGGAGGAGAGACCCAGTACTTC
12	-	-	TRBV28	TRBJ2-7	CASSWAGAEQYF	TGTGCCAGCAGTTGGGCCGGGGCCGAGCAGTACTTC
14	-	-	TRBV20-1	TRBJ2-5	CSARPVDREETQYF	TGCAGTGCTAGACCGGTGGACCGGGAAGAGACCCAGTACTTC
16	few	-	TRBV28	TRBJ2-5	CASSLAMTGIRETQYF	TGTGCCAGCAGTTTGGCCATGACAGGTATTCGGGAGACCCAGTACTTC
12	-	-	TRBV4-1	TRBJ1-1	CASSQDRRIAFF	TGCGCCAGCAGCCAAGACCGCCGAATAGCTTTCTTT
12	few	-	TRBV12-3/TRBV12-4	TRBJ1-1	CASSFGLDEAFF	TGTGCCAGCAGTTTCGGACTGGATGAAGCTTTCTTT
16	few	TRBD1	TRBV7-2	TRBJ1-3	CASSPQGAGGGNTIYF	TGTGCCAGCAGCCCCCAAGGGGCAGGGGGGGGAAACACCATATATTTT
16	few	TRBD1	TRBV20-1	TRBJ2-7	CSARDWGGQGVYEQYF	TGCAGTGCTAGAGATTGGGGGGGACAGGGAGTATACGAGCAGTACTTC
15	-	TRBD2	TRBV7-9	TRBJ2-4	CASRGGGPAKNIQYF	TGTGCCAGCAGGGGGGGGGGTCCCGCCAAAAACATTCAGTACTTC
14	few	-	TRBV19	TRBJ2-5	CASRSQLVQETQYF	TGTGCCAGCCGGAGCCAGCTCGTCCAAGAGACCCAGTACTTC
16	-	-	TRBV27	TRBJ2-1	CASRYLSGASYNEQFF	TGTGCCAGCCGATACCTTAGCGGAGCCTCCTACAATGAGCAGTTCTTC
14	-	-	TRBV20-1	TRBJ1-3	CSARRAPSGNTIYF	TGCAGTGCTAGGAGGGCCCCCTCTGGAAACACCATATATTTT
17	-	-	TRBV11-2	TRBJ2-6	CASSLAAVASGANVLTF	TGTGCCAGCAGCTTAGCGGCAGTAGCCTCTGGGGCCAACGTCCTGACTTTC
15	medium-sized	TRBD1	TRBV24-1	TRBJ1-2	CATSEPGTGMDGYTF	TGTGCCACCAGTGAACCCGGGACAGGGATGGATGGCTACACCTTC
13	-	-	TRBV27	TRBJ2-1	CASRLKSYNEQFF	TGTGCCAGCAGACTGAAATCCTACAATGAGCAGTTCTTC
12	few	-	TRBV27	TRBJ2-1	CASSYSIHEQFF	TGTGCCAGCAGTTACTCGATACATGAGCAGTTCTTC
14	few	TRBD1	TRBV19	TRBJ2-7	CASSIDRGGYEQYF	TGTGCCAGTAGTATCGACAGGGGCGGCTACGAGCAGTACTTC
16	-	TRBD2	TRBV11-3	TRBJ2-3	CASSFSGTRSTDTQYF	TGTGCCAGCAGCTTTTCCGGGACTAGGAGCACAGATACGCAGTATTTT
15	few	-	TRBV10-3	TRBJ2-3	CAISPQGGGTDTQYF	TGTGCCATCAGTCCTCAAGGGGGAGGCACAGATACGCAGTATTTT
15	-	-	TRBV18	TRBJ1-1	CASSLRRGLDTEAFF	TGTGCCAGCTCACTACGACGGGGGCTAGACACTGAAGCTTTCTTT
14	-	-	TRBV28	TRBJ2-3	CASSFAGVADTQYF	TGTGCCAGCAGTTTTGCAGGGGTCGCAGATACGCAGTATTTT
14	-	TRBD2	TRBV7-2	TRBJ2-2	CASSLYGGRAQVFF	TGTGCCAGCAGCTTATACGGCGGGAGGGCTCAGGTGTTTTTT
17	-	-	TRBV19	TRBJ2-4	CASSIKGSGLAKNIQYF	TGTGCCAGTAGTATAAAGGGTAGCGGCCTAGCCAAAAACATTCAGTACTTC
16	few	-	TRBV12-3/TRBV12-4	TRBJ1-6	CASSLAWTRDNSPLHF	TGTGCCAGCAGTTTAGCTTGGACTCGCGATAATTCACCCCTCCACTTT
13	-	-	TRBV6-5	TRBJ1-1	CASSYQGYTEAFF	TGTGCCAGCAGTTACCAGGGGTACACTGAAGCTTTCTTT
17	-	TRBD2	TRBV28	TRBJ2-1	CASRGRSGLAPTGEQFF	TGTGCCAGCAGGGGGCGCTCAGGACTAGCACCGACGGGTGAGCAGTTCTTC
14	few	TRBD2	TRBV20-1	TRBJ2-7	CSASRTSVNYEQYF	TGCAGTGCTAGTAGGACTAGCGTGAACTACGAGCAGTACTTC
15	medium-sized	-	TRBV20-1	TRBJ1-5	CSASRDQGSHQPQHF	TGCAGTGCTAGCCGGGACCAAGGGTCGCATCAGCCCCAGCATTTT
16	few	-	TRBV6-1	TRBJ2-7	CASSEKQGPDPYEQYF	TGTGCCAGCAGTGAAAAGCAGGGCCCAGATCCCTACGAGCAGTACTTC
14	-	-	TRBV15	TRBJ2-3	CAASIRGATDTQYF	TGTGCCGCCAGCATCCGGGGTGCCACAGATACGCAGTATTTT
15	once	-	TRBV18	TRBJ1-1	CASSPRGKSAYEAFF	TGTGCCAGCTCACCACGGGGTAAGTCTGCGTATGAAGCTTTCTTT
14	-	-	TRBV5-6	TRBJ2-7	CASSPVRGRLEQYF	TGTGCCAGCAGCCCTGTCAGGGGGAGGCTCGAGCAGTACTTC
16	-	TRBD2	TRBV28	TRBJ2-1	CASSFLAGGTYNEQFF	TGTGCCAGCAGTTTTCTAGCGGGAGGGACCTACAATGAGCAGTTCTTC
16	few	TRBD2	TRBV27	TRBJ2-1	CASSREAGGRSNEQFF	TGTGCCAGCAGCCGTGAAGCGGGAGGTCGGTCCAATGAGCAGTTCTTC
16	-	TRBD1	TRBV4-3	TRBJ1-3	CASSQLTGTGPITIYF	TGCGCCAGCAGCCAACTAACCGGGACAGGCCCCATCACCATATATTTT
15	-	-	TRBV18	TRBJ1-1	CASSPGTGGNTEAFF	TGTGCCAGCTCACCCGGGACGGGGGGGAACACTGAAGCTTTCTTT
18	few	TRBD2	TRBV7-9	TRBJ2-1	CASSFVPSGLSSYNEQFF	TGTGCCAGCAGCTTCGTTCCTAGCGGACTAAGCTCCTACAATGAGCAGTTCTTC
12	medium-sized	TRBD2	TRBV20-1	TRBJ2-4	CSAPGGGDIQYF	TGCAGTGCTCCCGGGGGAGGGGACATTCAGTACTTC
14	-	TRBD2	TRBV20-1	TRBJ2-1	CSAQAGGRGNEQFF	TGCAGTGCTCAAGCGGGAGGGCGGGGGAATGAGCAGTTCTTC
17	-	TRBD2	TRBV27	TRBJ2-1	CASSLGELAGIGNEQFF	TGTGCCAGCAGCTTGGGGGAGCTAGCGGGCATAGGCAATGAGCAGTTCTTC
16	once	TRBD2	TRBV11-1	TRBJ2-1	CASSLAPGLAFYEQFF	TGTGCCAGCAGCTTAGCTCCGGGACTAGCCTTCTATGAGCAGTTCTTC
15	few	TRBD2	TRBV28	TRBJ2-2	CASKGGLARTGELFF	TGTGCCAGCAAAGGGGGACTAGCGCGCACCGGGGAGCTGTTTTTT
13	-	-	TRBV20-1	TRBJ1-1	CSASAGIGVETFF	TGCAGTGCTAGTGCCGGGATCGGGGTTGAAACTTTCTTT
14	-	TRBD1	TRBV12-3/TRBV12-4	TRBJ1-2	CASSQGQQTDGYTF	TGTGCCAGCAGCCAGGGACAGCAAACCGATGGCTACACCTTC
20	-	TRBD1	TRBV28	TRBJ1-6	CASRNYNRGQLGAYNSPLHF	TGTGCCAGCAGGAACTATAACAGGGGACAGCTAGGCGCCTATAATTCACCCCTCCACTTT
11	few	-	TRBV6-2/TRBV6-3	TRBJ2-7	CASRGGGEQYF	TGTGCCAGCAGAGGGGGAGGCGAGCAGTACTTC
15	-	-	TRBV9	TRBJ2-3	CASSVAPTGTDTQYF	TGTGCCAGCAGCGTAGCCCCGACAGGTACAGATACGCAGTATTTT
13	-	-	TRBV7-2	TRBJ1-5	CASSLAWNQPQHF	TGTGCCAGCAGCTTAGCATGGAATCAGCCCCAGCATTTT
13	few	-	TRBV6-1	TRBJ1-3	CASRQISGNTIYF	TGTGCCAGCAGGCAGATCTCTGGAAACACCATATATTTT